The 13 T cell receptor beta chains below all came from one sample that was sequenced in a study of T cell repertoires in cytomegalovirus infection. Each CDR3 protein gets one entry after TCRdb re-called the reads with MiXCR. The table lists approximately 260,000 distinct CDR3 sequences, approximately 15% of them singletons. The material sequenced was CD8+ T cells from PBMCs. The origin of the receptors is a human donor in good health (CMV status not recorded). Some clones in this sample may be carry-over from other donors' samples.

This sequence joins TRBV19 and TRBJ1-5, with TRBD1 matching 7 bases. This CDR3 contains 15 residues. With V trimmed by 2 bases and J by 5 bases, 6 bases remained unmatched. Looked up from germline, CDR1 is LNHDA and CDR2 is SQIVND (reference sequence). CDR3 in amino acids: CASSIRTGDHQPQHF. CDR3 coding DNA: TGTGCCAGTAGTATACGGACAGGCGACCATCAGCCCCAGCATTTT.

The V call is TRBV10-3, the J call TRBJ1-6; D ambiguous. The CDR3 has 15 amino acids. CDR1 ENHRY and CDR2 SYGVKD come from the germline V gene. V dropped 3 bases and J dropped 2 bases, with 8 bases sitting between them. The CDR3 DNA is TGTGCCATCAGTGACGAGGGAACCTATAATTCACCCCTCCACTTT. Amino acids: CAISDEGTYNSPLHF.

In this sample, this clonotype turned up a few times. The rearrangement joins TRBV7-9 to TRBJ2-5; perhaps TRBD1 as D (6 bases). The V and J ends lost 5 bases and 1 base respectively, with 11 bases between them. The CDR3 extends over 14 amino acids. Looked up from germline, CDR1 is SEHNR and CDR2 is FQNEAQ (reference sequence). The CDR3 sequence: CASSRTGPQETQYF. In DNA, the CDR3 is TGTGCCAGCAGCCGAACAGGGCCCCAAGAGACCCAGTACTTC.

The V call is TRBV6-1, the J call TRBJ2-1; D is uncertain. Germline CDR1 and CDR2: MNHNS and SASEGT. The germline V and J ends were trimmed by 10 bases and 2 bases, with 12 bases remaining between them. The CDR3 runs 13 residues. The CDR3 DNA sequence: TGTGCCACCCTGGTAAAGACCTACAATGAGCAGTTCTTC. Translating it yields CATLVKTYNEQFF.

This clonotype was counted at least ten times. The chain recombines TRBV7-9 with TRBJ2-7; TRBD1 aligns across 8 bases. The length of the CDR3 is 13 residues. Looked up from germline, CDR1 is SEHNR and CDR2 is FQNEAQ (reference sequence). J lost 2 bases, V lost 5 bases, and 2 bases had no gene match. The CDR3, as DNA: TGTGCCAGCAGCGAGGGACAGGCCTACGAGCAGTACTTC. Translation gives CASSEGQAYEQYF.

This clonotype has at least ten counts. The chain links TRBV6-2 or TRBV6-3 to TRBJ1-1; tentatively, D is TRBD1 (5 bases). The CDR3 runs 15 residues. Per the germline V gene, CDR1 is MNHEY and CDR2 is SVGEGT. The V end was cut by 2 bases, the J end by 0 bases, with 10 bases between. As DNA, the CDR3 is TGTGCCAGCAGTTACGTAAAGGGGATGAACACTGAAGCTTTCTTT. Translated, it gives CASSYVKGMNTEAFF.

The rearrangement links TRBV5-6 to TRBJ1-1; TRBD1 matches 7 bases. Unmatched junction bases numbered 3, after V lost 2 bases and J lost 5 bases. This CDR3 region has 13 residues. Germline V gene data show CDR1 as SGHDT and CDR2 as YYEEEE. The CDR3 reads CASSFGTATEAFF. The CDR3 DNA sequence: TGTGCCAGCAGCTTCGGGACAGCTACTGAAGCTTTCTTT.

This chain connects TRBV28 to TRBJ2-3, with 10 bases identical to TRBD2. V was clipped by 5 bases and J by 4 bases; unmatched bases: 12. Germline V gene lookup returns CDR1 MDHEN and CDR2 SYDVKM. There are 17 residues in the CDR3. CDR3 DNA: TGTGCCAGCAGTGGGGGGAAGAGCGGGGGGGCCTCAGATACGCAGTATTTT. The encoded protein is CASSGGKSGGASDTQYF.

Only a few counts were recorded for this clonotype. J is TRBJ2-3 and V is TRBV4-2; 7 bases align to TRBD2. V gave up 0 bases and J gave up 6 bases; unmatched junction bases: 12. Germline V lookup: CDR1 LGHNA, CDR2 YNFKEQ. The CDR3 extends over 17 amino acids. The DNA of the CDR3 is TGTGCCAGCAGCCAAGATATCCGCGGGGGTGTCTTGGATACGCAGTATTTT. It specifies CASSQDIRGGVLDTQYF.

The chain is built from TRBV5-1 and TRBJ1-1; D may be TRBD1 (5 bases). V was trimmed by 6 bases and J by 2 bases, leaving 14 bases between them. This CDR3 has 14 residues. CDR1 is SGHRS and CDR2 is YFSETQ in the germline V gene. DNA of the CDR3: TGCGCCAGCATGGGGGGTATGAGCAACACTGAAGCTTTCTTT. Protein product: CASMGGMSNTEAFF.

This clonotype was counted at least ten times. The CDR3 sequence is CASSNPQGDYGYTF. The DNA for the CDR3 is TGTGCCAGCAGTAACCCCCAAGGTGACTATGGCTACACCTTC. The rearrangement joins TRBV12-3 or TRBV12-4 to TRBJ1-2; D not resolved. V gave up 5 bases and J gave up 3 bases, with 13 bases separating them. The CDR3 has 14 amino acids.

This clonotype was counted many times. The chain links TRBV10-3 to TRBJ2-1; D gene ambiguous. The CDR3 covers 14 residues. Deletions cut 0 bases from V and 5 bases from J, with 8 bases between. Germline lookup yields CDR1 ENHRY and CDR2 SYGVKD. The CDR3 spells CAISESGPHNEQFF. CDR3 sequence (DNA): TGTGCCATCAGTGAGTCGGGCCCCCACAATGAGCAGTTCTTC.

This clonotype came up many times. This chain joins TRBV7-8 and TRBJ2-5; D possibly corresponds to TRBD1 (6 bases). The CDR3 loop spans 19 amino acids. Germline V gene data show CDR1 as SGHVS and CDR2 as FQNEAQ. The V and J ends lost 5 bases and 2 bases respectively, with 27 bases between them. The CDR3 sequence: CASSHPYKTGTSGQETQYF. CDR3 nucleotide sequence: TGTGCCAGCAGCCACCCCTATAAAACAGGGACCTCGGGGCAAGAGACCCAGTACTTC.